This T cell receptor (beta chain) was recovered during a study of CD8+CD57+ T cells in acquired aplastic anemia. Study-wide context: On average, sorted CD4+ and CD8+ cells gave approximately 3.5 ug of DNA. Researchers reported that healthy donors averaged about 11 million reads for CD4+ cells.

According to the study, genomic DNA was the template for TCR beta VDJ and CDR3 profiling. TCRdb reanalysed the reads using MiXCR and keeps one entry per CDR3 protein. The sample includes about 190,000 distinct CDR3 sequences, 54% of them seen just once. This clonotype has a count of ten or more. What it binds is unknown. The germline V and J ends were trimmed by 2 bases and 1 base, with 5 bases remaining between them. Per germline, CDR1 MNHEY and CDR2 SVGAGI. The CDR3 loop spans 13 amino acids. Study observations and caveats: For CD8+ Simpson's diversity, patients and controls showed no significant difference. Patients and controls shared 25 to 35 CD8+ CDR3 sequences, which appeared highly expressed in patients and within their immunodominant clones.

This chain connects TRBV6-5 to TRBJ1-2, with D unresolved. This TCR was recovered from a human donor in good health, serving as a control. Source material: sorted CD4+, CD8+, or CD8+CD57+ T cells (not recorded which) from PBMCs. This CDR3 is CASSYDFNYGYTF. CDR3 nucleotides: TGTGCCAGCAGTTACGACTTTAACTATGGCTACACCTTC.